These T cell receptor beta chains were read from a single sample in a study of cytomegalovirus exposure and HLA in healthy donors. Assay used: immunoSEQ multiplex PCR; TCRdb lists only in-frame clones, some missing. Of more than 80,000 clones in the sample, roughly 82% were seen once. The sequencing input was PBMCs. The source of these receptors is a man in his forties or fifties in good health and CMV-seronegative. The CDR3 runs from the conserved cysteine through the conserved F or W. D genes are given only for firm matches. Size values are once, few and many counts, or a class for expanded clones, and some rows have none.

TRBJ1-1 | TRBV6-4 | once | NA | TGTGCCAGCAGTCCATCCCCGGGGAACACTGAAGCTTTCTTT | CASSPSPGNTEAFF
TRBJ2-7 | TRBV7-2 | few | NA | TGTGCCAGCAGCTTAGCCGGGAGTGGGGTCGAGCAGTACTTC | CASSLAGSGVEQYF
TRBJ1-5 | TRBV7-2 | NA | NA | TGTGCCAGCAGCCCTCTACAGGGTCTGGGGCTTTATCAGCCCCAGCATTTT | CASSPLQGLGLYQPQHF
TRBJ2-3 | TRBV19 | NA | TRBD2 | TGTGCCAGTAGGGGGACTACGACAGATACGCAGTATTTT | CASRGTTTDTQYF
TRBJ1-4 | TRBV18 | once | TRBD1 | TGTGCCAGCTCACCACCGATTTCAAAGGGGGCGAGGGAAAAACTGTTTTTT | CASSPPISKGAREKLFF
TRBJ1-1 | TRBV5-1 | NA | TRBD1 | TGCGCCAGCAGCTTGGAGGGGGCCGACACTGAAGCTTTCTTT | CASSLEGADTEAFF
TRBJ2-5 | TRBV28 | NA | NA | TGTGCCAGCAGTTCGCCTGGGGCAGAGACCCAGTACTTC | CASSSPGAETQYF
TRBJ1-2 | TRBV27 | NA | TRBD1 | TGTGCCAGCAGTTCCTTGGGACAGGGGGCTAATGGCTACACCTTC | CASSSLGQGANGYTF
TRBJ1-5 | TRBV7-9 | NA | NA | TGTTCCAGCAGCTTAAGCGATCAGCCCCAGCATTTT | CSSSLSDQPQHF
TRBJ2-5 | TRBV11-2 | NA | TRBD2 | TGTGCCAGCAGCTTAGTCCAGCGGGGGGAGAGGGAGACCCAGTACTTC | CASSLVQRGERETQYF
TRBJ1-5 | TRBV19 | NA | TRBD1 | TGTGCCAGTAGTCAGGGGGCGGTTAGCAATCAGCCCCAGCATTTT | CASSQGAVSNQPQHF
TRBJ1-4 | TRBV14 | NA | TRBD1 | TGTGCCAGCAGCAAGACGAGACAGGGGAACGAAAAACTGTTTTTT | CASSKTRQGNEKLFF
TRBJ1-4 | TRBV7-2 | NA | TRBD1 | TGTGCCAGCAGCTCAGGACAGGGAGAAGAAAAACTGTTTTTT | CASSSGQGEEKLFF
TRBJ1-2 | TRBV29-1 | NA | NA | TGCAGCGTTGATTCAGGGACTTATGGCTACACCTTC | CSVDSGTYGYTF